These T cell receptor beta chains were read from a single sample in a study of blood T cell repertoires in COVID-19. The method was immunoSEQ multiplex PCR; TCRdb's version includes in-frame clones alone and lacks a portion of them. The sample holds over 50,000 clones, roughly four fifths seen once. The specimen sequenced was peripheral blood. All receptors come from a human donor in a cohort sampled during active COVID-19. Both conserved end residues are part of each CDR3. Each record gives: V gene, J gene, D gene, clone size, CDR3 DNA, CDR3 protein. The D gene is left open where the match is weak. Where a row states a size, it is once, few, many or the class of an expanded clone; other rows omit it.

v_gene: TRBV6-6
j_gene: TRBJ1-2
d_gene: TRBD1
abundance: NA
CDR3nt: TGTGCCAGCAGTTCGGGACAGGGGGCTCTTGGTGGCTACACCTTC
CDR3aa: CASSSGQGALGGYTF

v_gene: TRBV6-2/TRBV6-3
j_gene: TRBJ2-7
d_gene: NA
abundance: few
CDR3nt: TGTGCCAGCAGTTACTCGACGGGCTACGAGCAGTACTTC
CDR3aa: CASSYSTGYEQYF

v_gene: TRBV28
j_gene: TRBJ2-2
d_gene: TRBD1
abundance: NA
CDR3nt: TGTGCCAGCAGTCCAAGGACAGGGGGAAGGACCGGGGAGCTGTTTTTT
CDR3aa: CASSPRTGGRTGELFF

v_gene: TRBV10-2
j_gene: TRBJ1-6
d_gene: TRBD1
abundance: NA
CDR3nt: TGCGCCAGCAAGACAGGGCAGAATTCACCCCTCCACTTT
CDR3aa: CASKTGQNSPLHF

v_gene: TRBV11-2
j_gene: TRBJ1-2
d_gene: NA
abundance: NA
CDR3nt: TGTGCCAGCAGCTTGGGCAGCTTAACTGGTTACACCTTC
CDR3aa: CASSLGSLTGYTF

v_gene: TRBV9
j_gene: TRBJ1-1
d_gene: TRBD1
abundance: NA
CDR3nt: TGTGCCAGCAGACCGGGACAGGGAAGAAGGGGGAGGACTGAAGCTTTCTTT
CDR3aa: CASRPGQGRRGRTEAFF

v_gene: TRBV7-8
j_gene: TRBJ1-5
d_gene: NA
abundance: NA
CDR3nt: TGTGCCAGCACCGATGGAAGGGCCGGGGATCAGCCCCAGCATTTT
CDR3aa: CASTDGRAGDQPQHF

v_gene: TRBV25-1
j_gene: TRBJ2-5
d_gene: TRBD2
abundance: NA
CDR3nt: TGTGCCAGCACCCCGGGCGGGAGAGGGCAAGAGACCCAGTACTTC
CDR3aa: CASTPGGRGQETQYF

v_gene: TRBV7-6
j_gene: TRBJ2-7
d_gene: NA
abundance: NA
CDR3nt: TGTGCCAGCAGCTTAGGCAGGGTTCCCTACGAGCAGTACTTC
CDR3aa: CASSLGRVPYEQYF

v_gene: TRBV7-9
j_gene: TRBJ1-1
d_gene: NA
abundance: NA
CDR3nt: TGTGCCAGCAGCTCCCAGGCTGGGGCGTACCTAAACACTGAAGCTTTCTTT
CDR3aa: CASSSQAGAYLNTEAFF

v_gene: TRBV14
j_gene: TRBJ1-3
d_gene: NA
abundance: NA
CDR3nt: TGTGCCAGCAGCCAAGCATTGGCCGGGAGAGGAAACACCATATATTTT
CDR3aa: CASSQALAGRGNTIYF

v_gene: TRBV21-1
j_gene: TRBJ1-4
d_gene: NA
abundance: NA
CDR3nt: TGTGCCAGCAGATCCGCTGGGAGGGGTGAAAAACTGTTTTTT
CDR3aa: CASRSAGRGEKLFF

v_gene: TRBV18
j_gene: TRBJ2-7
d_gene: TRBD1
abundance: NA
CDR3nt: TGTGCCAGCTCTCAGGGGGAAAGGAACGAGCAGTACTTC
CDR3aa: CASSQGERNEQYF

v_gene: TRBV30
j_gene: TRBJ2-7
d_gene: TRBD2
abundance: NA
CDR3nt: TGTGCCTGGAGGCTAGCGGGAGTAGGCGGGCAGTACTTC
CDR3aa: CAWRLAGVGGQYF

v_gene: TRBV11-1
j_gene: TRBJ2-7
d_gene: TRBD2
abundance: NA
CDR3nt: TGTGCCAGCAGCTTATGGGCGGGGGACTCCTACGAGCAGTACTTC
CDR3aa: CASSLWAGDSYEQYF

v_gene: TRBV4-3
j_gene: TRBJ2-7
d_gene: NA
abundance: NA
CDR3nt: TGCGCCAGCAGCCCTGGGACTTTATACGAGCAGTACTTC
CDR3aa: CASSPGTLYEQYF

v_gene: TRBV27
j_gene: TRBJ1-1
d_gene: NA
abundance: NA
CDR3nt: TGTGCCAGCAGTTCCCCCCGCCAGGGTGTGACTGAAGCTTTCTTT
CDR3aa: CASSSPRQGVTEAFF

v_gene: TRBV28
j_gene: TRBJ2-1
d_gene: NA
abundance: NA
CDR3nt: TGTGCCAGCAGTTCCACGGTACTAAATGAGCAGTTCTTC
CDR3aa: CASSSTVLNEQFF

v_gene: TRBV7-9
j_gene: TRBJ1-2
d_gene: TRBD1
abundance: NA
CDR3nt: TGTGCCAGCAGCCCCGGGACAGGAGTTAACTATGGCTACACCTTC
CDR3aa: CASSPGTGVNYGYTF

v_gene: TRBV5-1
j_gene: TRBJ2-7
d_gene: TRBD1
abundance: NA
CDR3nt: TGCGCCAGCAGCGGGACAGGCACCTACGAGCAGTACTTC
CDR3aa: CASSGTGTYEQYF

v_gene: TRBV12-3/TRBV12-4
j_gene: TRBJ2-7
d_gene: NA
abundance: NA
CDR3nt: TGTGCCAGCAGTGTGAGATACGAGCAGTACTTC
CDR3aa: CASSVRYEQYF

v_gene: TRBV18
j_gene: TRBJ2-2
d_gene: NA
abundance: NA
CDR3nt: TGTGCCAGCTCACCGTATGGTCCAGGCTCGAACACCGGGGAGCTGTTTTTT
CDR3aa: CASSPYGPGSNTGELFF

v_gene: TRBV28
j_gene: TRBJ1-3
d_gene: NA
abundance: NA
CDR3nt: TGTGCCAGCAGTTTTATCGCGGGCAGCCGCTCTGGAAACACCATATATTTT
CDR3aa: CASSFIAGSRSGNTIYF

v_gene: TRBV7-9
j_gene: TRBJ1-4
d_gene: NA
abundance: NA
CDR3nt: TGTGCCAGCAGTTACGACAGGCCCAATGAAAAACTGTTTTTT
CDR3aa: CASSYDRPNEKLFF

v_gene: TRBV4-1
j_gene: TRBJ1-4
d_gene: NA
abundance: NA
CDR3nt: TGCGCCAGCAGCCAGCACAGGCGATCCAACCTTGCAACTAATGAAAAACTGTTTTTT
CDR3aa: CASSQHRRSNLATNEKLFF

v_gene: TRBV30
j_gene: TRBJ1-6
d_gene: NA
abundance: NA
CDR3nt: TGTGCCTGGACCTCGGGGGGAACACCCCTCCACTTT
CDR3aa: CAWTSGGTPLHF

v_gene: TRBV6-1
j_gene: TRBJ2-6
d_gene: TRBD1
abundance: NA
CDR3nt: TGTGCCAGCAGTGAAAGGGGGCAGGGGGCGTCTGGGGCCAACGTCCTGACTTTC
CDR3aa: CASSERGQGASGANVLTF

v_gene: TRBV3-1/TRBV3-2
j_gene: TRBJ2-7
d_gene: NA
abundance: NA
CDR3nt: TGTGCCAGCAGCCAGGCGCGGGGCGAGCAGTACTTC
CDR3aa: CASSQARGEQYF

v_gene: TRBV18
j_gene: TRBJ1-6
d_gene: TRBD1
abundance: NA
CDR3nt: TGTGCCAGCTCACCGGGGACAGGGGATTCTTCACCCCTCCACTTT
CDR3aa: CASSPGTGDSSPLHF

v_gene: TRBV12-3/TRBV12-4
j_gene: TRBJ2-7
d_gene: TRBD2
abundance: NA
CDR3nt: TGTGCCAGCAGTTTAGGTTCCGGGACTAGGCACTTC
CDR3aa: CASSLGSGTRHF

v_gene: TRBV6-2/TRBV6-3
j_gene: TRBJ1-5
d_gene: NA
abundance: once
CDR3nt: TGTGCCAGCAGTTCACAGGGCAACAGCAATCAGCCCCAGCATTTT
CDR3aa: CASSSQGNSNQPQHF

v_gene: TRBV19
j_gene: TRBJ1-5
d_gene: NA
abundance: NA
CDR3nt: TGTGCCAGTAGTATCGAGGGTACAGGGAATCAGCCCCAGCATTTT
CDR3aa: CASSIEGTGNQPQHF

v_gene: TRBV7-2
j_gene: TRBJ1-2
d_gene: TRBD1
abundance: NA
CDR3nt: TGTGCCAGCAGCTTCGGACAGGGAGACTATGGCTACACCTTC
CDR3aa: CASSFGQGDYGYTF

v_gene: TRBV7-6
j_gene: TRBJ2-1
d_gene: NA
abundance: NA
CDR3nt: TGTGCCACCTCTCCGCGACAGAAAAGCTACAATGAGCAGTTCTTC
CDR3aa: CATSPRQKSYNEQFF

v_gene: TRBV7-2
j_gene: TRBJ1-5
d_gene: NA
abundance: NA
CDR3nt: TGTGCCAGCAGCTTAGTGTCAGGGTCCGATCAGCCCCAGCATTTT
CDR3aa: CASSLVSGSDQPQHF

v_gene: TRBV11-2
j_gene: TRBJ2-1
d_gene: TRBD2
abundance: NA
CDR3nt: TGTGCCAGCAGCCCTAGCGGGGGGGCCTACAATGAGCAGTTCTTC
CDR3aa: CASSPSGGAYNEQFF

v_gene: TRBV9
j_gene: TRBJ2-5
d_gene: NA
abundance: once
CDR3nt: TGTGCCAGCAGCGTGAGGGGTAATAGCGGACAAGAGACCCAGTACTTC
CDR3aa: CASSVRGNSGQETQYF

v_gene: TRBV7-2
j_gene: TRBJ2-7
d_gene: TRBD2
abundance: once
CDR3nt: TGTGCCAGCAGCCTCGGACTAGTTGGCGAGCAGTACTTC
CDR3aa: CASSLGLVGEQYF

v_gene: TRBV11-3
j_gene: TRBJ2-7
d_gene: TRBD1
abundance: few
CDR3nt: TGTGCCAGCAGCCCTCTCTCAGGGGGCGAGCAGTACTTC
CDR3aa: CASSPLSGGEQYF

v_gene: TRBV10-3
j_gene: TRBJ2-2
d_gene: NA
abundance: NA
CDR3nt: TGTGCCTTGCTAGGCGAGAACACCGGGGAGCTGTTTTTT
CDR3aa: CALLGENTGELFF

v_gene: TRBV7-9
j_gene: TRBJ1-4
d_gene: TRBD1
abundance: NA
CDR3nt: TGTGCCAGCAGCTTGAGGACAGGGTACGAAAAACTGTTTTTT
CDR3aa: CASSLRTGYEKLFF

v_gene: TRBV28
j_gene: TRBJ2-1
d_gene: NA
abundance: NA
CDR3nt: TGTGCCAGCAGTGACCCGGCGGGCGCGGGCCGTCGAAACTCCTACAATGAGCAGTTCTTC
CDR3aa: CASSDPAGAGRRNSYNEQFF

v_gene: TRBV7-9
j_gene: TRBJ1-6
d_gene: TRBD1
abundance: NA
CDR3nt: TGTGCCAGCAGCTTAGGGGGGACAGGAAAGTCACCCCTCCACTTT
CDR3aa: CASSLGGTGKSPLHF

v_gene: TRBV4-3
j_gene: TRBJ1-2
d_gene: TRBD1
abundance: NA
CDR3nt: TGCGCCAGCAGCCATGCCGGGACAGCCTATGGCTACACCTTC
CDR3aa: CASSHAGTAYGYTF

v_gene: TRBV5-6
j_gene: TRBJ2-7
d_gene: NA
abundance: NA
CDR3nt: TGTGCCAGCAGCCGACAACGGGGAGCCGGAGCCTACGAGCAGTACTTC
CDR3aa: CASSRQRGAGAYEQYF

v_gene: TRBV12-2
j_gene: TRBJ1-2
d_gene: NA
abundance: NA
CDR3nt: TGTGCAAGTCGCTGGGGAGGGTCGCGTTCCTATGGCTACACCTTC
CDR3aa: CASRWGGSRSYGYTF

v_gene: TRBV19
j_gene: TRBJ2-2
d_gene: NA
abundance: once
CDR3nt: TGTGCCAGTACCCCGGGATCCTCGAACACCGGGGAGCTGTTTTTT
CDR3aa: CASTPGSSNTGELFF

v_gene: TRBV7-2
j_gene: TRBJ2-5
d_gene: NA
abundance: once
CDR3nt: TGTGCCAGCAGCATTCAGACAGGGACTCAGGAGACCCAGTACTTC
CDR3aa: CASSIQTGTQETQYF

v_gene: TRBV4-3
j_gene: TRBJ2-2
d_gene: NA
abundance: once
CDR3nt: TGCGCCAGCAGCCATGCAGGGTGGACCGGGGAGCTGTTTTTT
CDR3aa: CASSHAGWTGELFF

v_gene: TRBV5-1
j_gene: TRBJ1-4
d_gene: NA
abundance: few
CDR3nt: TGCGCCAGCAGCTTCAGGCCCTCTCTCTATAATGAAAAACTGTTTTTT
CDR3aa: CASSFRPSLYNEKLFF

v_gene: TRBV6-5
j_gene: TRBJ1-3
d_gene: NA
abundance: NA
CDR3nt: TGTGCCAGCCACGGAGGCGGGGGAAACACCATATATTTT
CDR3aa: CASHGGGGNTIYF

v_gene: TRBV11-2
j_gene: TRBJ2-7
d_gene: NA
abundance: few
CDR3nt: TGTGCCAGCAGCTTAGCCTCGGGGGTCTCCTACGAGCAGTACTTC
CDR3aa: CASSLASGVSYEQYF

v_gene: TRBV7-2
j_gene: TRBJ2-1
d_gene: TRBD2
abundance: NA
CDR3nt: TGTGCCAGCAGCCACCCCGGGACTAGCGGATGGGTAGGGGAGCAGTTCTTC
CDR3aa: CASSHPGTSGWVGEQFF

v_gene: TRBV24-1
j_gene: TRBJ2-3
d_gene: NA
abundance: NA
CDR3nt: TGTGCCACCAGTGATTTGCAGCGAGATACGCAGTATTTT
CDR3aa: CATSDLQRDTQYF

v_gene: TRBV14
j_gene: TRBJ2-7
d_gene: NA
abundance: NA
CDR3nt: TGTGCCAGCAGCCAAGGGTGGACAACGACCGCCTACGAGCAGTACTTC
CDR3aa: CASSQGWTTTAYEQYF

v_gene: TRBV6-1
j_gene: TRBJ2-3
d_gene: NA
abundance: NA
CDR3nt: TGTGCCAGCAGTGAAGCGAGGGCAGCTGCCACAGATACGCAGTATTTT
CDR3aa: CASSEARAAATDTQYF

v_gene: TRBV10-3
j_gene: TRBJ1-6
d_gene: TRBD1
abundance: NA
CDR3nt: TGTGCCATCAGTGAGGGGACAGGCCCCGGTAATTCACCCCTCCACTTT
CDR3aa: CAISEGTGPGNSPLHF